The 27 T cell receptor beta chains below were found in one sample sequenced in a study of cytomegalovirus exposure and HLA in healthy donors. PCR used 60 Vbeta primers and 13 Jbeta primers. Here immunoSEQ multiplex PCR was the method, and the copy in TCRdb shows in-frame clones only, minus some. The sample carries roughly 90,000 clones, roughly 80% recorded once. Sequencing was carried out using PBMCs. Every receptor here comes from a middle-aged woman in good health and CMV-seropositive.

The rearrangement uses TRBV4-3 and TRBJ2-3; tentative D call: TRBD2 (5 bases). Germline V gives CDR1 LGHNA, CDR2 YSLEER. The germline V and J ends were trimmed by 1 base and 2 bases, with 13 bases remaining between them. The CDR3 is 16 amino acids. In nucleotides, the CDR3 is TGCGCCAGCAGCCAAGGGGCTAGCAGATTCACAGATACGCAGTATTTT. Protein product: CASSQGASRFTDTQYF.

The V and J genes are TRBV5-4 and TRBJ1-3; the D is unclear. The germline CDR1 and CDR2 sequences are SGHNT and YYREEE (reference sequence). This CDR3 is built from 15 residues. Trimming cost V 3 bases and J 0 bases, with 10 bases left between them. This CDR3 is CASSSSGSSGNTIYF. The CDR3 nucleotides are TGTGCCAGCAGCTCCAGCGGATCCTCTGGAAACACCATATATTTT. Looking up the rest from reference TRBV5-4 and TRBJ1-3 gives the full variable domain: ETGVTQSPTHLIKTRGQQVTLRCSSQSGHNTVSWYQQALGQGPQFIFQYYREEENGRGNFPPRFSGLQFPNYSSELNVNALELDDSALYLCASSSSGSSGNTIYFGEGSWLTVV.

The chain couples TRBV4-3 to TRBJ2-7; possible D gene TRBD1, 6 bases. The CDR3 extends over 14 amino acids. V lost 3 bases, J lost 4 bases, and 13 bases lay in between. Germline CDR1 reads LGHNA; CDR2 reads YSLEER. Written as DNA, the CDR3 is TGCGCCAGCAGCCAGGAGAACAGGGTTTACGAGCAGTACTTC. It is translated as CASSQENRVYEQYF.

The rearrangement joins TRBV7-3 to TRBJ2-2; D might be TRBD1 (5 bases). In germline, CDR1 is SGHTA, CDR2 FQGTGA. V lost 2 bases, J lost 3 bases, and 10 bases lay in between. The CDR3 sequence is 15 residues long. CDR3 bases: TGTGCCAGCAGCTTACAAGGGGCCTACACCGGGGAGCTGTTTTTT. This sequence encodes CASSLQGAYTGELFF.

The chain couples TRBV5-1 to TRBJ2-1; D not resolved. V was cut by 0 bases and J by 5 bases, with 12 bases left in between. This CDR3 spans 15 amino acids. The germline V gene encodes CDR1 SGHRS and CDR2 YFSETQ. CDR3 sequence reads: CASSLDTITNNEQFF. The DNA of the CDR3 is TGCGCCAGCAGCTTGGACACCATTACCAACAATGAGCAGTTCTTC.

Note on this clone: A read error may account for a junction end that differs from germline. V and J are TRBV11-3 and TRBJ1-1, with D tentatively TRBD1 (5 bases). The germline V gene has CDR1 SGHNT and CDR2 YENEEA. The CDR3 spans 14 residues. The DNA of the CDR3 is TGTGCCAGCAGCATAGAAAACCAGGGTCAAAAAGCTTTCTTT. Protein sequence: CASSIENQGQKAFF.

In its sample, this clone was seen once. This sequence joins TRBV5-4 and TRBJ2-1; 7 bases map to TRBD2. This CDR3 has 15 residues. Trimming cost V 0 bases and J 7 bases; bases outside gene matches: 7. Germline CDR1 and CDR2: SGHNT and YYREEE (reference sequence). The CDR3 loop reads CASSLAPRGDNEQFF. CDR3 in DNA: TGTGCCAGCAGCTTGGCCCCCCGGGGGGATAATGAGCAGTTCTTC.

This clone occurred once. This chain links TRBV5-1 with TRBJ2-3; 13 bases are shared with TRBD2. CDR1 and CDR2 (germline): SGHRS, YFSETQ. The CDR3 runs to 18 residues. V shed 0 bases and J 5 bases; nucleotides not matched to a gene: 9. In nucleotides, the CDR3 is TGCGCCAGCAGCTTGGCAACTAGCGGGGGGGGGAGAAGAGATACGCAGTATTTT. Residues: CASSLATSGGGRRDTQYF.

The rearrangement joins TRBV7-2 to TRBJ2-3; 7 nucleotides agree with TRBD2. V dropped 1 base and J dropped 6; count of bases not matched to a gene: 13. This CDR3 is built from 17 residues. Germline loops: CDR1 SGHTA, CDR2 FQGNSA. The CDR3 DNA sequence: TGTGCCAGCAGCTTAGGGGAGGGGCGGGTGGCGGGGGATACGCAGTATTTT. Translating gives CASSLGEGRVAGDTQYF.

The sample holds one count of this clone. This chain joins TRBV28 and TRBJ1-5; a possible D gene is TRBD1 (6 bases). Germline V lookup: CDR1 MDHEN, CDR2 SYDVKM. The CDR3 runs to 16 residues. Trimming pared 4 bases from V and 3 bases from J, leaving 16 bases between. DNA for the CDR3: TGTGCCAGCAGTTCTCGGGGGGGCGTCTTCAATCAGCCCCAGCATTTT. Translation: CASSSRGGVFNQPQHF.

The DNA of the CDR3 is TGTGCCACCAGCAGACAGGGAGGTGATGGCTACACCTTC. Translating it yields CATSRQGGDGYTF. The rearrangement links TRBV15 to TRBJ1-2, with D perhaps matching TRBD1 (5 bases). V shed 2 bases and J shed 6 bases, with 10 bases lying between them. CDR3 length equals 13 residues. Germline V gene sequence: CDR1 LNHNV, CDR2 YYDKDF (reference sequence).

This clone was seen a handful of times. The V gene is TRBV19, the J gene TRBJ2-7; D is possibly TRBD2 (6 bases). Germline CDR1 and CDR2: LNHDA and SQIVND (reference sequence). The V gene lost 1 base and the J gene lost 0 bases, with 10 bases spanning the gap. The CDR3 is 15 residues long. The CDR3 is CASSIAGGSSYEQYF. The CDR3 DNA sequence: TGTGCCAGTAGTATAGCAGGAGGGAGCTCCTACGAGCAGTACTTC. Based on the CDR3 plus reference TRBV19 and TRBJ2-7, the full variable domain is DGGITQSPKYLFRKEGQNVTLSCEQNLNHDAMYWYRQDPGQGLRLIYYSQIVNDFQKGDIAEGYSVSREKKESFPLTVTSAQKNPTAFYLCASSIAGGSSYEQYFGPGTRLTVT.

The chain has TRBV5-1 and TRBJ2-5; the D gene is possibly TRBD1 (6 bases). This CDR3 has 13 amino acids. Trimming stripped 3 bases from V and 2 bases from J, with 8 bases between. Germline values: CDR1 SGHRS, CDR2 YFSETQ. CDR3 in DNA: TGCGCCAGCAGCTGGACAGTACAAGAGACCCAGTACTTC. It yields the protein CASSWTVQETQYF. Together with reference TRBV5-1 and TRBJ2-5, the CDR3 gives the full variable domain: KAGVTQTPRYLIKTRGQQVTLSCSPISGHRSVSWYQQTPGQGLQFLFEYFSETQRNKGNFPGRFSGRQFSNSRSEMNVSTLELGDSALYLCASSWTVQETQYFGPGTRLLVL.

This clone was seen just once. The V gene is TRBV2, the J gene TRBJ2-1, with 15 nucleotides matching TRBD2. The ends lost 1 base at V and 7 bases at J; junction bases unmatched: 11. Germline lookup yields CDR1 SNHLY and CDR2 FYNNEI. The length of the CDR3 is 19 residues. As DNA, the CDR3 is TGTGCCAGCAGTGAAGAAGCAGGACTAGCGGGAGGGCCAGGTAATGAGCAGTTCTTC. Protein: CASSEEAGLAGGPGNEQFF.

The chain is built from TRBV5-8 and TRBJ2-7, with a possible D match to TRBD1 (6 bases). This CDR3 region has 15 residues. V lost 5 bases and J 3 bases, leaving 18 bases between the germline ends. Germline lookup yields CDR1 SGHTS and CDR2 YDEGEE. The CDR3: CASRSGVLKLYEQYF. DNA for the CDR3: TGTGCCAGCAGGTCAGGGGTCTTAAAGCTCTACGAGCAGTACTTC.

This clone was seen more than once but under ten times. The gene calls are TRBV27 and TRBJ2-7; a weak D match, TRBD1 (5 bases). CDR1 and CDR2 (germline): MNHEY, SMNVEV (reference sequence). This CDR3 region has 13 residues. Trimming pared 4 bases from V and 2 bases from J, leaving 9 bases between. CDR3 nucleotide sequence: TGTGCCAGCAGTTACAGACAGACCTACGAGCAGTACTTC. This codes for CASSYRQTYEQYF.

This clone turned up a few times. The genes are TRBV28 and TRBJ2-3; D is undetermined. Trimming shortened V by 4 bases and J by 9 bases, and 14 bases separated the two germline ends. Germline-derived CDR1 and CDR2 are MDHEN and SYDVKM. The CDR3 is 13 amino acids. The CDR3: CASSSPAVETQYF. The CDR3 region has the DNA TGTGCCAGCAGTTCCCCGGCGGTAGAAACGCAGTATTTT.

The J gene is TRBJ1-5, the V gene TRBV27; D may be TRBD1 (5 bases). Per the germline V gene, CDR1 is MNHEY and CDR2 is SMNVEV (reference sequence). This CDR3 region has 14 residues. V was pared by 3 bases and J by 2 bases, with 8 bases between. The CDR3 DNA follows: TGTGCCAGCAGTTTCCAGGGTGGCAATCAGCCCCAGCATTTT. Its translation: CASSFQGGNQPQHF.

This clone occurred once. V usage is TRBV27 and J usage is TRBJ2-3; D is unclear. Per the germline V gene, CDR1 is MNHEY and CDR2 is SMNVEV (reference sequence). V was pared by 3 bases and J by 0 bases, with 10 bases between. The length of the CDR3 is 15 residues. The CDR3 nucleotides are TGTGCCAGCAGTTTGAGGAGTCTTAGCACAGATACGCAGTATTTT. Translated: CASSLRSLSTDTQYF.

DNA for the CDR3: TGTGCCAGTGAAAGCCTGAACACTGAAGCTTTCTTT. Protein: CASESLNTEAFF. The chain employs TRBV5-6 and TRBJ1-1; D is unresolved. V lost 8 bases and J lost 0, with 8 bases in between. CDR1 and CDR2 from the germline V gene are SGHDT and YYEEEE. This CDR3 is 12 amino acids long.

The CDR3 nucleotides read TGTGCCAGCAGTTTATCGGGACTAGCTTCTTTTGCCGGGGAGCTGTTTTTT. Protein: CASSLSGLASFAGELFF. The chain is built from TRBV27 and TRBJ2-2; 9 nucleotides align to TRBD2. The CDR3 has 17 amino acids. V gave up 0 bases and J gave up 6 bases; unmatched junction bases: 8. The germline gives CDR1 MNHEY, CDR2 SMNVEV (reference sequence).

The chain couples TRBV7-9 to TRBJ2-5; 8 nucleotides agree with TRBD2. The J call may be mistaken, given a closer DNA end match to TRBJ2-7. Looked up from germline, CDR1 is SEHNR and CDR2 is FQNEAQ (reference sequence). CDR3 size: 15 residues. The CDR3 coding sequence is TGTGCCAGCAGCTCAGGCTCGGGAGGGCTCTACGAGCAGTACTTC. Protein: CASSSGSGGLYEQYF.

The CDR3 nucleotides read TGTGCCAGCAGCCCGGAGGACAGGGAGACTAGCGAGCAGTACTTC. Translation gives CASSPEDRETSEQYF. This chain connects TRBV4-2 to TRBJ2-7, with 8 bases lining up with TRBD1. Germline CDR1 and CDR2: LGHNA and YNFKEQ. This CDR3 is 15 amino acids long. V trimming: 4 bases; J trimming: 6 bases; junction bases outside the gene matches: 11.

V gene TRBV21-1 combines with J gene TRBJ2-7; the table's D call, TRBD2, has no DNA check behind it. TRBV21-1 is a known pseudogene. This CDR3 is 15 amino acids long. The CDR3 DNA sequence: TGTGCCAGCAGCAAAGGCCGCGGGAGAAGGTACGAGCAGTACTTC. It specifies CASSKGRGRRYEQYF.

Written as DNA, the CDR3 is TGTGCCAGCAGCTCTTCAGACAGGAATCAGCCCCAGCATTTT. This codes for CASSSSDRNQPQHF. The V and J genes are TRBV11-2 and TRBJ1-5; a weak D match, TRBD1 (6 bases). The CDR3 sequence is 14 residues long. Between the trimmed V and J ends, which lost 4 bases and 4 bases, there was a span of 11 bases. Germline V gene data show CDR1 as SGHAT and CDR2 as FQNNGV. The variable domain in full, completed from reference TRBV11-2 and TRBJ1-5, reads EAGVAQSPRYKIIEKRQSVAFWCNPISGHATLYWYQQILGQGPKLLIQFQNNGVVDDSQLPKDRFSAERLKGVDSTLKIQPAKLEDSAVYLCASSSSDRNQPQHFGDGTRLSIL.

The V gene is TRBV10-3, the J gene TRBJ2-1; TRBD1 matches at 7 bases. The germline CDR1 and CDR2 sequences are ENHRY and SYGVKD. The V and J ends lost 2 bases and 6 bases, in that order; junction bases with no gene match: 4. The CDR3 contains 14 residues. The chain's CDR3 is CAISEDRVGNEQFF. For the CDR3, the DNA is TGTGCCATCAGTGAGGACAGGGTGGGCAATGAGCAGTTCTTC.

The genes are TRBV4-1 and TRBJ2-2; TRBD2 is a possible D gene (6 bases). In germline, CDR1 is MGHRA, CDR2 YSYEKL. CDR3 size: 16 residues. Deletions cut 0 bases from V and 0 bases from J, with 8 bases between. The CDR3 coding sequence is TGCGCCAGCAGCCAAGAAATAGCGGCGAACACCGGGGAGCTGTTTTTT. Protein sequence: CASSQEIAANTGELFF.